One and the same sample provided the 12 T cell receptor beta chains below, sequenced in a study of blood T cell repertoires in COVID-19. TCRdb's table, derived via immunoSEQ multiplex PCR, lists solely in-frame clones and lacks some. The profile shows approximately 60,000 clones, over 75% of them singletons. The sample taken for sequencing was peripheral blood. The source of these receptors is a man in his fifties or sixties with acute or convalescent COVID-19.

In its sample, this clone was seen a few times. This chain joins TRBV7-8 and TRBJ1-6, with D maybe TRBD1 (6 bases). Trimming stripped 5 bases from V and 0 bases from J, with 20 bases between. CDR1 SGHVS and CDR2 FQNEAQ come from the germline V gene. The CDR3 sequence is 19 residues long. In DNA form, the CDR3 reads TGTGCCAGCAGCGCACCGGGACAAGTCGCGCTCTCCTATAATTCACCCCTCCACTTT. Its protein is CASSAPGQVALSYNSPLHF. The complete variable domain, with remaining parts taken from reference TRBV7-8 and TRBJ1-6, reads GAGVSQSPRYKVAKRGQDVALRCDPISGHVSLFWYQQALGQGPEFLTYFQNEAQLDKSGLPSDRFFAERPEGSVSTLKIQRTQQEDSAVYLCASSAPGQVALSYNSPLHFGNGTRLTVT.

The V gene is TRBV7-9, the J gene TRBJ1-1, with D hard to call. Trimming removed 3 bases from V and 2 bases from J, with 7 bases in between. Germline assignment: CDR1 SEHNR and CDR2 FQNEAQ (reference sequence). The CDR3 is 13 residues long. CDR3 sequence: CASSFQSNTEAFF. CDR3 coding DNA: TGTGCCAGCAGCTTTCAGTCTAACACTGAAGCTTTCTTT.

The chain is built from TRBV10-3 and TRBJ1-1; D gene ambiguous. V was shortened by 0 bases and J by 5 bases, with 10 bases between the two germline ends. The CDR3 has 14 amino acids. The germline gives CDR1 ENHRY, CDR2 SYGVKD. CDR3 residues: CAISESPGKTEAFF. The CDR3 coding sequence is TGTGCCATCAGTGAGTCCCCGGGAAAAACTGAAGCTTTCTTT.

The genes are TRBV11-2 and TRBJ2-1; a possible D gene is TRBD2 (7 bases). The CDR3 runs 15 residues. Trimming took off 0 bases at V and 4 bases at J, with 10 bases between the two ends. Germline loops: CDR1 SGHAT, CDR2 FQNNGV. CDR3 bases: TGTGCCAGCAGCTTAGACCGGGGGGCATACAATGAGCAGTTCTTC. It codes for CASSLDRGAYNEQFF.

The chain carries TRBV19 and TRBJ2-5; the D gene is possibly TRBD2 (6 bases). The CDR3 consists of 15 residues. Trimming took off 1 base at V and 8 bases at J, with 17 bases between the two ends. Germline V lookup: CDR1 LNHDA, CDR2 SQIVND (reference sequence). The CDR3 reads CASSIALGSRETQYF. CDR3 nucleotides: TGTGCCAGTAGTATAGCTCTCGGGAGTAGAGAAACCCAGTACTTC.

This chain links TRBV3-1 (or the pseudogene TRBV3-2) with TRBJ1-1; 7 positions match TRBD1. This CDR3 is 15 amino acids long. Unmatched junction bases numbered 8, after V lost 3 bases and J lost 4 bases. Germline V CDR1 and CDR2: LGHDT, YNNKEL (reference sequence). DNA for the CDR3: TGTGCCAGCAGCCATTTGGACAGGAGGGGCACTGAAGCTTTCTTT. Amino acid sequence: CASSHLDRRGTEAFF.

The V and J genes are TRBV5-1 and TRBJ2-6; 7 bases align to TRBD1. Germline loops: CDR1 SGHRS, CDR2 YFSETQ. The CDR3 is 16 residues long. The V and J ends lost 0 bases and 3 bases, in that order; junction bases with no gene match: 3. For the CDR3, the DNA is TGCGCCAGCAGCTTGGAAGGGGGCCTTGGGGCCAACGTCCTGACTTTC. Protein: CASSLEGGLGANVLTF. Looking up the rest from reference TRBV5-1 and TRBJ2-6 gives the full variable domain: KAGVTQTPRYLIKTRGQQVTLSCSPISGHRSVSWYQQTPGQGLQFLFEYFSETQRNKGNFPGRFSGRQFSNSRSEMNVSTLELGDSALYLCASSLEGGLGANVLTFGAGSRLTVL.

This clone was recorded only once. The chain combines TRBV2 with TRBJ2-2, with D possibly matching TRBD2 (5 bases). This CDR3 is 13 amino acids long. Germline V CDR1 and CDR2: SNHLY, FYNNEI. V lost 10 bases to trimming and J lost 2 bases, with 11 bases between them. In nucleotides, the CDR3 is TGTGCCATTAGCGAGATCAACACCGGGGAGCTGTTTTTT. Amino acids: CAISEINTGELFF.

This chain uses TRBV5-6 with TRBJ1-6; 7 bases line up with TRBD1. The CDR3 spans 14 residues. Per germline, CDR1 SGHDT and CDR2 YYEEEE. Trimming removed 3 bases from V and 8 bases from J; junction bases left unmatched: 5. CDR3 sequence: CASSWGTADSPLHF. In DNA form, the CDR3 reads TGTGCCAGCAGCTGGGGGACAGCGGATTCACCCCTCCACTTT.

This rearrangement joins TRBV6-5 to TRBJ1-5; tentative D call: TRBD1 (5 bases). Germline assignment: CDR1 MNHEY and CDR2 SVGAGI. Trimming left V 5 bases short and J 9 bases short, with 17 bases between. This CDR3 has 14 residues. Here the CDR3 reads CASSPRHSQGPQHF. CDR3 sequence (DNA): TGTGCCAGCAGTCCCCGACACTCCCAGGGGCCCCAGCATTTT.

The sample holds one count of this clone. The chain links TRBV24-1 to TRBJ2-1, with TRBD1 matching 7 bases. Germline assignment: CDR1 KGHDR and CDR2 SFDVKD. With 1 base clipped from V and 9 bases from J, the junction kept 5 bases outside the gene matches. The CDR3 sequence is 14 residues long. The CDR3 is CATSDFGTGVEQFF. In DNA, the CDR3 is TGTGCCACCAGTGATTTCGGAACAGGGGTTGAGCAGTTCTTC.

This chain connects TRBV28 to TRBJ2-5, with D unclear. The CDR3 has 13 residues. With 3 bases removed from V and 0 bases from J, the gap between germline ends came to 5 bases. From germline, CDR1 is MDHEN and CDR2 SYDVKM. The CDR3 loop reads CASSFRDQETQYF. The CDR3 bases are TGTGCCAGCAGTTTCCGGGACCAAGAGACCCAGTACTTC.